Below are 2 T cell receptor beta chains sequenced from a single sample in a study of control samples from healthy donors and cancer patients. Libraries were prepared by immunoSEQ multiplex PCR; TCRdb keeps only in-frame clonotypes and omits some of them. Among 85,000 to 100,000 clones listed, roughly 86% were seen once. Sequencing was carried out using blood. Every receptor here comes from a man in his 60s in good health.

V and J are TRBV12-3 or TRBV12-4 and TRBJ2-1, with TRBD1 as a possible D gene (5 bases). The CDR3 has 13 amino acids. V lost 7 bases, J lost 5 bases, and 12 bases lay in between. As DNA, the CDR3 is TGTGCCAGCACGATGGCAGGGAACAATGAGCAGTTCTTC. This sequence encodes CASTMAGNNEQFF.

This clone occurred once. This chain links TRBV6-5 with TRBJ2-3; D gene uncertain. The CDR3 is 15 residues long. Germline values: CDR1 MNHEY, CDR2 SVGAGI. V was shortened by 5 bases and J by 2 bases, with 14 bases between the two germline ends. CDR3 sequence reads: CASSLSVGSTDTQYF. CDR3 in DNA: TGTGCCAGCAGTCTCTCAGTCGGGTCCACAGATACGCAGTATTTT.